Below, 5 T cell receptor beta chains from the same sample are listed, as sequenced in a study of cytomegalovirus exposure and HLA in healthy donors. Vbeta (60) and Jbeta (13) primers were used in the PCR. The data were produced by immunoSEQ multiplex PCR, yet TCRdb's version contains in-frame clones alone and is incomplete. Altogether some 140,000 clones are present, 80% to 90% being singletons, with the ten largest covering around 5.2%. Material for sequencing was PBMCs. The receptors were gathered from a woman aged 25 to 45 in good health and CMV-seronegative.

This clone was observed a few times. V is TRBV6-1 and J is TRBJ2-7, with a possible D match to TRBD1 (6 bases). There are 12 residues in the CDR3. V was trimmed by 6 bases and J by 0 bases, leaving 6 bases between them. Looked up from germline, CDR1 is MNHNS and CDR2 is SASEGT. The CDR3 sequence: CASRDSSYEQYF. The CDR3 nucleotides are TGTGCCAGCAGGGACAGCTCCTACGAGCAGTACTTC.

The chain joins TRBV7-9 to TRBJ1-6, with D perhaps TRBD1 (5 bases). Germline V gene sequence: CDR1 SEHNR, CDR2 FQNEAQ (reference sequence). This CDR3 spans 13 amino acids. Trimming pared 2 bases from V and 8 bases from J, leaving 7 bases between. In nucleotides, the CDR3 is TGTGCCAGCAGCTTATTAGGGGATTCACCCCTCCACTTT. Encoded protein: CASSLLGDSPLHF.

The chain has TRBV19 and TRBJ1-5; D is unresolved. V was shortened by 3 bases and J by 1 base, with 7 bases between the two germline ends. CDR3 size: 14 residues. Per the germline V gene, CDR1 is LNHDA and CDR2 is SQIVND (reference sequence). This CDR3 is CASSIYTSNQPQHF. The CDR3 DNA reads as TGTGCCAGTAGTATTTACACCAGCAATCAGCCCCAGCATTTT.

The chain carries TRBV18 and TRBJ2-5; perhaps TRBD2 as D (5 bases). V lost 2 bases, J lost 6 bases, and 16 bases lay in between. The CDR3 has 15 amino acids. Germline V gene lookup returns CDR1 KGHSH and CDR2 LQKENI. CDR3 sequence (DNA): TGTGCCAGCTCACCATACCCAACGGAGGCCAAGACCCAGTACTTC. This translates into CASSPYPTEAKTQYF.

The chain couples TRBV28 to TRBJ2-1, with TRBD2 matching 8 bases. Per germline, CDR1 MDHEN and CDR2 SYDVKM. Trimming took 3 bases from V and 1 from J; bases not matched to a gene: 5. CDR3 length equals 16 residues. The CDR3 region has the DNA TGTGCCAGCAGTTTTGGGGCGGGAGGTTCCTACAATGAGCAGTTCTTC. It encodes CASSFGAGGSYNEQFF.